Below are 26 T cell receptor beta chains sequenced from a single sample in a study of molecular identifiers for immune sequencing clone quantification. TCRdb re-called the PCR reads through MiXCR, storing one row per CDR3 protein. This table holds under 800,000 distinct CDR3 sequences, 25% found once. Input material: naive CD8+ T cells from blood, with Jurkat cell RNA spiked in. Subset defined: FACS-sorted CD8+CD4-CCR7+CD45RA+ naive T cells. The receptor source for this set is a human donor in good health. Some libraries in this study had Jurkat cell RNA spiked in.

In this sample, this clonotype turned up many times. The gene calls are TRBV12-3 or TRBV12-4 and TRBJ1-5, with D possibly matching TRBD1 (6 bases). The V end was cut by 5 bases, the J end by 7 bases, with 12 bases between. This CDR3 region has 13 residues. The CDR3 reads CASSPGALQPQHF. The CDR3 coding sequence is TGTGCCAGCAGTCCAGGGGCATTGCAGCCCCAGCATTTT.

As for this clonotype: Relative to the germline gene, one junction end is altered; a read error may explain this. This chain uses TRBV7-8 with TRBJ2-6, with 7 nucleotides matching TRBD1. Per germline, CDR1 SGHVS and CDR2 FQNEAQ. The length of the CDR3 is 18 residues. The CDR3 loop reads CASSPFRQGPSGVNVLTF. Written as DNA, the CDR3 is TGTGCCAGCAGCCCTTTTAGACAGGGCCCCTCTGGGGTCAACGTCCTGACTTTC.

Comments on this clonotype: Possible read error: a much larger clone is one base away. The chain combines TRBV28 with TRBJ1-1, with D uncertain. The V gene's germline CDR1 is MDHEN and CDR2 SYDVKM. The CDR3 spans 17 residues. In DNA form, the CDR3 reads TGTACCAGCAGTTTGTGGAGGCCGGAGACCATGAACACTGAAGCTTTCTTT. It specifies CTSSLWRPETMNTEAFF.

A word on this clonotype: A single base separates this from a much larger clone, so it may be a read error. V and J are TRBV9 and TRBJ1-1, with unresolved D. The CDR3 runs to 14 residues. The germline CDR1 and CDR2 sequences are SGDLS and YYNGEE. The CDR3 DNA reads TGTGTCAGCAGCGGTTCAGCTCTGAACACTGAAGCTTTCTTT. Protein product: CVSSGSALNTEAFF. Full variable domain (missing parts from reference TRBV9 and TRBJ1-1): DSGVTQTPKHLITATGQRVTLRCSPRSGDLSVYWYQQSLDQGLQFLIQYYNGEERAKGNILERFSAQQFPDLHSELNLSSLELGDSALYFCVSSGSALNTEAFFGQGTRLTVV.

This clonotype was counted between two and nine times. CDR3 loop: CASSQIRTPYEQYF. CDR3 in DNA: TGTGCCAGCAGCCAAATTAGGACACCCTACGAGCAGTACTTC. The rearrangement links TRBV3-2 to TRBJ2-7; the table's D call TRBD1 went unverified against the DNA. TRBV3-2 is an annotated pseudogene. The CDR3 totals 14 residues.

In the case of this clonotype: Sequence at one end of the junction differs from germline and may be a read error. The rearrangement joins TRBV11-2 to TRBJ2-5; D remains ambiguous. The CDR3 loop spans 14 amino acids. The V gene's germline CDR1 is SGHAT and CDR2 FQNNGV. CDR3 protein: CASSLEHRQEAQYF. The CDR3 DNA sequence: TGTGCCAGCAGCTTAGAACACAGACAAGAGGCCCAGTACTTC.

This clonotype has just a few counts. This chain joins TRBV3-1 and TRBJ1-5; no reliable D call. The V gene lost 3 bases and the J gene lost 4 bases, with 10 bases spanning the gap. The CDR3 extends over 14 amino acids. The germline V gene encodes CDR1 LGHDT and CDR2 YNNKEL (reference sequence). The CDR3 region is CASSQRWENQPQHF. As DNA, the CDR3 is TGTGCCAGCAGCCAGAGATGGGAGAATCAGCCCCAGCATTTT.

This chain uses TRBV6-1 with TRBJ2-1, with D possibly being TRBD1 or TRBD2 (5 bases each). The CDR3 extends over 16 amino acids. The germline gives CDR1 MNHNS, CDR2 SASEGT. V gave up 6 bases and J gave up 4 bases, with 19 bases separating them. The CDR3 protein is CASRLLSRDEYNEQFF. In DNA, the CDR3 is TGTGCCAGCAGACTCCTCTCCCGGGACGAATACAATGAGCAGTTCTTC.

The V and J genes are TRBV6-5 and TRBJ1-2; tentative D call: TRBD1 (5 bases). The CDR3 has 12 amino acids. V lost 8 bases and J 3 bases, leaving 10 bases between the germline ends. Germline V gene lookup returns CDR1 MNHEY and CDR2 SVGAGI. The chain's CDR3 is CASGTTYYGYTF. The DNA of the CDR3 is TGTGCCAGCGGGACGACCTACTATGGCTACACCTTC.

This clonotype came up a few times. The J gene is TRBJ2-6, the V gene TRBV7-9; D might be TRBD1 (5 bases). The CDR3 is 15 residues long. CDR1 SEHNR and CDR2 FQNEAQ come from the germline V gene (reference sequence). V dropped 4 bases and J dropped 4 bases, with 11 bases sitting between them. This CDR3 reads CASSYQGWGANVLTF. CDR3 DNA sequence: TGTGCCAGCAGCTACCAGGGATGGGGGGCCAACGTCCTGACTTTC.

Comments on this clonotype: A much larger clone differs by one base, so this may be a read error. The chain uses TRBV20-1 and TRBJ2-7; possibly TRBD1 or TRBD2 for D (6 bases each). The CDR3 covers 13 residues. Between the trimmed V and J ends, which lost 7 bases and 3 bases, there was a span of 16 bases. CDR1 is DFQATT, CDR2 SNEGSKA, per germline (reference sequence). CDR3 bases: TGCAGTGTGGAGGGGGAAGGAAGCTACGAGCAGTACTTC. It yields the protein CSVEGEGSYEQYF.

The chain links TRBV30 to TRBJ1-1; D might be TRBD1 (5 bases). In germline, CDR1 is GTSNPN, CDR2 SVGIG (reference sequence). Trimming left V 1 base short and J 8 bases short, with 11 bases between. The CDR3 spans 12 residues. CDR3 sequence (DNA): TGTGCCTGGAGTGCCGACCGGGGGGAAGCTTTCTTT. Translated, it gives CAWSADRGEAFF.

The chain links TRBV2 to TRBJ1-5, with D hard to call. Germline CDR1 reads SNHLY; CDR2 reads FYNNEI. Trimming took off 7 bases at V and 0 bases at J, with 22 bases between the two ends. This CDR3 comprises 18 residues. The DNA of the CDR3 is TGTGCCAGCACCTCAGCCCATGAAACCGAGGCTAGCAATCAGCCCCAGCATTTT. Amino acids: CASTSAHETEASNQPQHF.

This clonotype was observed at least ten times. The V gene is TRBV4-3, the J gene TRBJ1-4; D not certain. CDR1 and CDR2 (germline): LGHNA, YSLEER. This CDR3 is built from 17 residues. V was pared by 0 bases and J by 5 bases, with 16 bases between. This chain's CDR3 is CASSQEPRGSENEKLFF. DNA for the CDR3: TGCGCCAGCAGCCAAGAACCCCGAGGCAGCGAGAATGAAAAACTGTTTTTT.

This clonotype showed up many times. This chain links TRBV7-2 with TRBJ2-5, with unresolved D. The CDR3 loop spans 13 amino acids. Deletions cut 5 bases from V and 4 bases from J, with 11 bases between. The germline V gene has CDR1 SGHTA and CDR2 FQGNSA. The DNA of the CDR3 is TGTGCCAGCAGCCTTCCAGAGTCAGAGACCCAGTACTTC. Amino acids: CASSLPESETQYF.

This clonotype occurred many times. The chain is built from TRBV20-1 and TRBJ2-5; 10 nucleotides line up with TRBD2. From germline, CDR1 is DFQATT and CDR2 SNEGSKA (reference sequence). This CDR3 contains 16 residues. The J segment lost 0 bases and the V segment lost 3 bases, leaving 7 bases of the junction unmatched. CDR3 bases: TGCAGTGCTAGTGGGCTAGCGGGAGTATACCAAGAGACCCAGTACTTC. Translation gives CSASGLAGVYQETQYF.

This clonotype was counted a few times. The chain carries TRBV7-9 and TRBJ2-7; 7 bases agree with TRBD1. Germline V gives CDR1 SEHNR, CDR2 FQNEAQ (reference sequence). The trim removed 4 bases at V and 5 bases at J, leaving 14 bases unmatched. The CDR3 spans 16 residues. This chain's CDR3 is CASSSGQAGFVHEQYF. The DNA for the CDR3 is TGTGCCAGCAGCTCCGGACAGGCCGGTTTCGTCCACGAGCAGTACTTC.

This clonotype was detected many times. The chain uses TRBV27 and TRBJ2-7, with no clear D. The germline V gene has CDR1 MNHEY and CDR2 SMNVEV (reference sequence). Trimming took off 5 bases at V and 6 bases at J, with 14 bases between the two ends. The CDR3 has 13 amino acids. The CDR3 region has the DNA TGTGCCAGCAGTCTCACCGGTGCCCTCGAGCAGTACTTC. It specifies CASSLTGALEQYF.

In this sample, this clonotype turned up many times. The chain combines TRBV29-1 with TRBJ2-6; D may be TRBD2 (5 bases). V was cut by 7 bases and J by 1 base, with 14 bases left in between. The CDR3 is 15 amino acids. CDR1 is SQVTM, CDR2 ANQGSEA, per germline. CDR3 nucleotide sequence: TGCAGCGCCGTAGGACTGGAATCTGGGGCCAACGTCCTGACTTTC. This gives the protein CSAVGLESGANVLTF.

This clonotype was detected many times. The chain is built from TRBV9 and TRBJ1-4, with D uncertain. Looked up from germline, CDR1 is SGDLS and CDR2 is YYNGEE. Trimming took off 3 bases at V and 6 bases at J, with 12 bases between the two ends. The CDR3 consists of 14 residues. The CDR3 bases are TGTGCCAGCAGCGCTCCGGTCCCCGATGAAAAACTGTTTTTT. Its protein product is CASSAPVPDEKLFF.

This rearrangement joins TRBV6-2 or TRBV6-3 to TRBJ2-2; 12 bases are shared with TRBD1. This CDR3 region has 17 residues. CDR1 MNHEY and CDR2 SVGEGT come from the germline V gene. The junction had 8 bases not matched to a gene; V was cut back by 5 bases and J by 4 bases. The CDR3 reads CASSKPRDRGRTGELFF. DNA of the CDR3: TGTGCCAGCAGTAAGCCCCGGGACAGGGGGCGCACCGGGGAGCTGTTTTTT.

This clonotype was observed many times. The chain links TRBV20-1 to TRBJ2-7, with 10 bases aligning to TRBD1. V shed 2 bases, J shed 4 bases, and the junction held 8 bases outside the gene matches. The CDR3 loop spans 15 amino acids. CDR1 is DFQATT, CDR2 SNEGSKA, per germline (reference sequence). The CDR3 DNA reads TGCAGTGCTAGAAGACAGGGGGCGCGGTGGTACGAGCAGTACTTC. It codes for CSARRQGARWYEQYF.

Only a few counts were recorded for this clonotype. The chain links TRBV27 to TRBJ2-5; TRBD2 agrees at 10 bases. Germline assignment: CDR1 MNHEY and CDR2 SMNVEV (reference sequence). V lost 1 base and J lost 4; bases outside the gene matches: 3. The CDR3 is 15 amino acids. The chain's CDR3 is CASSLWASGRETQYF. DNA of the CDR3: TGTGCCAGCAGTTTATGGGCTAGCGGGAGAGAGACCCAGTACTTC.

At least ten counts were recorded for this clonotype. The chain combines TRBV7-6 with TRBJ2-7, with a tentative D call TRBD1 (7 bases). This CDR3 is 14 amino acids long. CDR1 and CDR2 from the germline V gene are SGHVS and FNYEAQ. V lost 5 bases and J 5 bases, leaving 16 bases between the germline ends. In DNA, the CDR3 is TGTGCCAGCAGCCCATATGGAGGGGGCGACGAGCAGTACTTC. It translates to CASSPYGGGDEQYF.

The chain combines TRBV6-2 or TRBV6-3 with TRBJ2-3; 9 bases line up with TRBD2. The CDR3 length is 17 residues. Germline CDR1 and CDR2: MNHEY and SVGEGT. J was trimmed by 6 bases and V by 2 bases; bases with no gene match: 12. CDR3 DNA: TGTGCCAGCAGTTACCTGACACTAGCGGGTACGTCGGATACGCAGTATTTT. This codes for CASSYLTLAGTSDTQYF.

As to this clonotype: This may stem from a read error, because a much larger clone lies one nucleotide away. Likely a read error: the CDR3 ends without its conserved phenylalanine or tryptophan. The chain is built from TRBV4-2 and TRBJ2-7; possibly TRBD1 for D (6 bases). The germline V gene encodes CDR1 LGHNA and CDR2 YNFKEQ. The CDR3 has 15 amino acids. The V end was cut by 2 bases, the J end by 2 bases, with 13 bases between. DNA for the CDR3: TGTGCCAGCAGCCAATCCCGGGACACAACCTACGAGCAGTACTAC. This sequence encodes CASSQSRDTTYEQYY.